The next 7 T cell receptor beta chains were all read from a single sample in a study of circulating CD8 cells and anti-PD-1 response in melanoma. Each library started from about 15 ng of total RNA using the QIAseq Immune Repertoire TCR panel. Via MiXCR, TCRdb re-called the reads, giving one row per CDR3 protein. Of about 240 distinct CDR3 sequences listed, about a tenth were seen once; the top ten hold around 89%. Four subsets defined by PD-1 and/or TIGIT were sorted from live CD3+CD8+TCRalphabeta+ cells. Sequencing used CD8+ T cells from PBMCs, obtained at baseline or after one month of anti-PD-1 therapy (not recorded which). Receptors originate from a human donor with melanoma.

With regard to this clonotype: Being one base from a much bigger clone, this may be a read error. The chain carries TRBV27 and TRBJ1-1; the D gene is possibly TRBD1 (5 bases). The CDR3 extends over 15 amino acids. Germline V gene lookup returns CDR1 MNHEY and CDR2 SMNVEV (reference sequence). Deletions cut 0 bases from V and 5 bases from J, with 13 bases between. DNA for the CDR3: TGTGCCAGCAGTTTATCGCGGGGGAGGGAGACTGAAGCTTTCTTT. Its translation is CASSLSRGRETEAFF.

This clonotype came up a few times. The chain has TRBV28 and TRBJ1-6; D not resolved. CDR3 length: 16 amino acids. Looked up from germline, CDR1 is MDHEN and CDR2 is SYDVKM. V was shortened by 4 bases and J by 1 base, with 11 bases between the two germline ends. CDR3 loop: CASSSPIGSYNSPLHF. The CDR3 DNA reads TGTGCCAGCAGTTCGCCAATAGGGTCCTATAATTCACCCCTCCACTTT.

By sample share, this clonotype is medium-sized. The J gene is TRBJ2-7, the V gene TRBV3-1; 7 nucleotides line up with TRBD2. Trimming removed 1 base from V and 0 bases from J; junction bases left unmatched: 6. This CDR3 has 16 amino acids. Germline assignment: CDR1 LGHDT and CDR2 YNNKEL (reference sequence). The chain's CDR3 is CASSQGEGRSSYEQYF. CDR3 bases: TGTGCCAGCAGCCAAGGGGAGGGGCGGAGCTCCTACGAGCAGTACTTC.

This clonotype counts as medium-sized (0.01 to 0.1%). This rearrangement joins TRBV27 to TRBJ2-2, with 7 positions matching TRBD1. CDR1 MNHEY and CDR2 SMNVEV come from the germline V gene (reference sequence). The CDR3 runs to 15 residues. The junction had 4 bases not matched to a gene; V was cut back by 2 bases and J by 4 bases. The CDR3 sequence: CASSLRQGGTGELFF. The CDR3 DNA sequence: TGTGCCAGCAGTTTAAGACAGGGTGGCACCGGGGAGCTGTTTTTT.

By sample fraction, this clonotype is large (0.1 to 1%). The rearrangement joins TRBV3-1 to TRBJ1-6; 8 nucleotides agree with TRBD1. The junction had 11 bases not matched to a gene; V was cut back by 2 bases and J by 8 bases. The CDR3 runs to 17 residues. CDR1 and CDR2 (germline): LGHDT, YNNKEL (reference sequence). CDR3 in amino acids: CASSQLDRGGGYSPLHF. The CDR3 DNA sequence: TGTGCCAGCAGCCAACTAGACAGGGGTGGAGGGTATTCACCCCTCCACTTT.

The sample holds a few counts of this clonotype. The chain recombines TRBV28 with TRBJ2-7; unclear D gene. V was clipped by 6 bases and J by 2 bases, with 14 bases between them. Germline CDR1 and CDR2: MDHEN and SYDVKM. This CDR3 has 14 amino acids. DNA for the CDR3: TGTGCCAGCAGAATCCATTCGGGTACCTACGAGCAGTACTTC. Its protein product is CASRIHSGTYEQYF.

The V call is TRBV28, the J call TRBJ2-7, with TRBD2 identical over 8 bases. Per the germline V gene, CDR1 is MDHEN and CDR2 is SYDVKM. V dropped 4 bases and J dropped 0; count of bases not matched to a gene: 11. The CDR3 consists of 17 residues. The CDR3 reads CASSSLLIAGSSYEQYF. Written as DNA, the CDR3 is TGTGCCAGCAGTTCCCTTCTGATAGCGGGGAGCTCCTACGAGCAGTACTTC.